These 13 T cell receptor beta chains originate from one sample sequenced in a study of cytomegalovirus exposure and HLA in healthy donors. PCR amplification relied on 60 Vbeta primers (plus 13 Jbeta primers). Using immunoSEQ multiplex PCR, the repertoire was profiled, and TCRdb retains in-frame clones only, with some absent. The sample has about 170,000 clones; approximately 78% are singletons. What was sequenced was PBMCs. The origin of the receptors is a male donor in good health and CMV-seronegative.

This chain joins TRBV6-5 and TRBJ2-7; TRBD1 matches 10 bases. V shed 10 bases, J shed 6 bases, and the junction held 6 bases outside the gene matches. Germline assignment: CDR1 MNHEY and CDR2 SVGAGI. This CDR3 has 12 residues. The CDR3 nucleotides read TGTGCCACCAGACAGGGGGCCTTCGAGCAGTACTTC. Translated: CATRQGAFEQYF.

The gene calls are TRBV6-4 and TRBJ2-3; the match to TRBD2 covers 9 bases. Germline-derived CDR1 and CDR2 are MRHNA and SNTAGT. V lost 4 bases and J lost 2; bases outside the gene matches: 1. CDR3 length equals 14 residues. The CDR3 DNA reads TGTGCCAGCAGTGGCGGGGGGGCCACAGATACGCAGTATTTT. Amino acid sequence: CASSGGGATDTQYF.

This chain links TRBV7-2 with TRBJ2-1; 10 nucleotides line up with TRBD2. The CDR3 extends over 14 amino acids. Germline trimming cut 2 bases from V and 10 bases from J; bases unmatched to any gene: 5. The germline CDR1 and CDR2 sequences are SGHTA and FQGNSA. CDR3 DNA sequence: TGTGCCAGCAGCTTACGCCTAGCGGGGGTAGAGCAGTTCTTC. Amino acids: CASSLRLAGVEQFF.

There are a few counts of this clone. The J gene is TRBJ2-7, the V gene TRBV5-1, with D possibly matching TRBD1 (6 bases). CDR1 is SGHRS, CDR2 YFSETQ, per germline. The CDR3 runs 12 residues. The V end lost 5 bases, the J end lost 6 bases, and 12 bases lay between the germline ends. Written as DNA, the CDR3 is TGCGCCAGCAGTGTGACAGGCCCCGAGCAGTACTTC. Translating it yields CASSVTGPEQYF.

V usage is TRBV23-1 and J usage is TRBJ1-1, with D possibly TRBD1 on 5 matching bases. TRBV23-1 is assigned to the ORF class and has an uncertain function. The CDR3 is made up of 12 amino acids. Trimming removed 3 bases at V and 11 bases at J, with 13 bases between. The CDR3 nucleotides are TGCGCCAGCAGTCAGGAGGGGAGGGCTGCTTTCTTT. This translates into CASSQEGRAAFF.

The chain combines TRBV7-2 with TRBJ1-1, with D perhaps TRBD1 (5 bases). The CDR3 covers 15 residues. The V gene lost 6 bases and the J gene lost 0 bases, with 14 bases spanning the gap. The germline V gene has CDR1 SGHTA and CDR2 FQGNSA. In DNA form, the CDR3 reads TGTGCCAGCAGGTCACAGGTGGATATGAACACTGAAGCTTTCTTT. As protein: CASRSQVDMNTEAFF.

V is TRBV28 and J is TRBJ1-3, with D possibly TRBD1 on 5 matching bases. V was cut by 5 bases and J by 2 bases, with 13 bases left in between. The CDR3 is made up of 15 amino acids. Germline V lookup: CDR1 MDHEN, CDR2 SYDVKM. The DNA for the CDR3 is TGTGCCAGCAGTCTCCTCACAGGCACTGGAAACACCATATATTTT. It specifies CASSLLTGTGNTIYF.

V gene TRBV7-2 combines with J gene TRBJ2-7; 8 bases line up with TRBD2. CDR1 is SGHTA and CDR2 is FQGNSA in the germline V gene. V shed 7 bases, J shed 6 bases, and the junction held 14 bases outside the gene matches. This CDR3 has 15 residues. In DNA form, the CDR3 reads TGTGCCAGCACCATAGATAGCGGGGCGGTTGGCGAGCAGTACTTC. It codes for CASTIDSGAVGEQYF. The variable domain in full, with the rest retrieved from reference TRBV7-2 and TRBJ2-7, is GAGVSQSPSNKVTEKGKDVELRCDPISGHTALYWYRQSLGQGLEFLIYFQGNSAPDKSGLPSDRFSAERTGGSVSTLTIQRTQQEDSAVYLCASTIDSGAVGEQYFGPGTRLTVT.

The chain is built from TRBV6-7 and TRBJ2-7; a possible D gene is TRBD1 (5 bases). TRBV6-7 has ORF status, its function being uncertain. The CDR3 has 15 amino acids. Trimming took off 0 bases at V and 5 bases at J, with 14 bases between the two ends. CDR3 coding DNA: TGTGCCAGCAGTTACTCGAGCAGGGAATCTCACGAGCAGTACTTC. Its protein is CASSYSSRESHEQYF.

Notes on this clone: The sample contains more than one DNA sequence encoding this CDR3. The genes are TRBV6-5 and TRBJ2-2, with D maybe TRBD1 (6 bases). V was cut by 0 bases and J by 9 bases, with 8 bases left in between. CDR1 is MNHEY and CDR2 is SVGAGI in the germline V gene. The CDR3 is 13 amino acids. CDR3 nucleotides: TGTGCCAGCAGTTACTCGGGGGCCAGGGAGCTGTTTTTT. Protein sequence: CASSYSGARELFF.

This clone was counted between two and nine times. The rearrangement uses TRBV7-3 and TRBJ1-4; D unresolved. This CDR3 contains 13 residues. Trimming took off 2 bases at V and 8 bases at J, with 9 bases between the two ends. In germline, CDR1 is SGHTA, CDR2 FQGTGA. The CDR3 nucleotides are TGTGCCAGCAGCTTAGGGAGAGGGGAAAAACTGTTTTTT. Its translation is CASSLGRGEKLFF.

The rearrangement joins TRBV28 to TRBJ1-1; no reliable D call. V dropped 1 base and J dropped 7 bases, with 16 bases sitting between them. Germline V gives CDR1 MDHEN, CDR2 SYDVKM. This CDR3 is 15 amino acids long. CDR3 region: CASSLSETLNGEAFF. CDR3 in DNA: TGTGCCAGCAGTTTATCAGAGACATTGAACGGTGAAGCTTTCTTT.

V is TRBV7-3 and J is TRBJ2-5; TRBD2 matches at 12 bases. Per germline, CDR1 SGHTA and CDR2 FQGTGA. The V gene end was trimmed by 5 bases and the J gene end by 4 bases; junction bases not matched to a gene: 2. CDR3 size: 14 residues. The CDR3 DNA reads as TGTGCCAGCAGCCTAGCGGGAGGGCTAGAGACCCAGTACTTC. Translated: CASSLAGGLETQYF.